This T cell receptor (beta chain) was recorded in a study of graft-versus-host responses after intestinal transplantation. General study results and limits: Where graft-donor T cell macrochimerism was present, patients had high graft-versus-host to host-versus-graft clonal ratios in allografts.

With respect to this clone: Its antigen is currently unknown.

Sequencing used immunoSEQ multiplex PCR; TCRdb keeps in-frame clones, though not all of them. The sample lists about 88,000 clones, 85% to 90% occurring once. Germline CDR1 MNHEY, CDR2 SMNVEV (reference sequence). This CDR3 comprises 14 residues. V dropped 3 bases and J dropped 0 bases, with 6 bases sitting between them. The sample here was unstimulated CD4+ T cells sorted from spleen or lymph node cells, taken before intestinal transplant. The chain uses TRBV27 and TRBJ1-5; unclear D gene. This clonotype was obtained from a human donor who received an intestinal transplant. CDR3 sequence (DNA): TGTGCCAGCAGTTTCGCGGGTAGCAATCAGCCCCAGCATTTT. Amino acids: CASSFAGSNQPQHF.